This T cell receptor (beta chain) was observed in a study of CD8+ T cells in alopecia areata (dated by TCRdb to 2016 to 2018). Notes on the research overall: Treated patients were enrolled in an open-label pilot trial of oral tofacitinib, 5 to 10 mg twice daily, for moderate-to-severe alopecia areata. Tofacitinib was administered for 6 to 18 months, and 6 months of follow-up off drug were then conducted to assess delayed response and recurrence. The SALT score, which quantifies the percentage of affected scalp surface area, was used to measure disease severity in treated patients. To study T cell clonal expansion in alopecia areata, the researchers applied high-throughput TCRbeta sequencing to both the C3H/HeJ mouse model and human patients. On the human side, TCRbeta sequencing was run on scalp tissue and on sorted CD4+ and CD8+ peripheral blood T cells from healthy controls and from alopecia areata patients with either patchy or totalis/universalis disease. Tofacitinib-treated patients had biopsies at baseline and at 4 and 24 weeks of treatment, with a later scalp biopsy in several patients. Scalp clonality was compared among normal scalp (n=4), patchy alopecia areata scalp (n=8), and alopecia totalis/universalis scalp (n=8). RNA was obtained with the PAXgene miRNA kit for fixed scalp, the miRNeasy kit for PBMCs, and the RNeasy kit for mouse skin. immunoSEQ multiplex PCR using 35 Vbeta forward primers and 13 Jbeta reverse primers was used to amplify TCRbeta CDR3 regions. What the research found in general, with its limitations: TCR sequences shared between patients were less clear than in mice, possibly partly because of HLA diversity in the patient population. During tofacitinib treatment, many expanded lesional clones remained in scalp and blood, and this persistence may partly explain relapse after treatment is stopped. Higher clonality and more expanded CD8+ clones were observed in lesional scalp than in normal scalp, particularly in alopecia totalis/universalis, a finding suggestive of antigenic drive. Tofacitinib significantly decreased scalp clonality and the number of expanded CD8+ clones among the top 100 scalp clones. The treated cohort was small, with a single nonresponder, so links between baseline CD8+ expansion and response need larger studies. Unlike mouse skin, where gammadelta T cells dominate, normal human skin contains resident alphabeta T cells that get sequenced too, which complicates analysis of the scalp TCR repertoire.

CDR1 and CDR2 are read off the germline V gene as SGHTA and FQGTGA. The CDR3 sequence holds 15 residues, the cysteine and phenylalanine included. The CDR3 DNA has 45 bases and is translated from base 1. V and J lose 5 bases and 6 bases, and a span of 16 bases separates them. Preparation of the library involved the immunoSEQ multiplex PCR assay. To provide template for TCR sequencing, every sample had RNA extracted and reverse transcribed into cDNA. First-strand cDNA was synthesized with SuperScript III using a 2:1 mix of oligo-dT and random hexamers. A synthetic immune receptor repertoire was used to measure amplification bias, and any remaining bias was corrected computationally. As for the authors' bioinformatics: Raw reads were preprocessed to remove errors, and CDR3 was defined according to IMGT conventions as the region from the conserved cysteine to phenylalanine. Clonality was computed as 1 minus the Shannon entropy, with the entropy normalized by log2 of the number of productive unique TCRs. Scalp TCRbeta sequences were cross-referenced with sorted blood CD4 and CD8 repertoires so that the CD4 or CD8 identity of scalp clones could be inferred. The table comes from immuneACCESS by way of TCRdb, which keeps in-frame sequences with V and J called. Part of the clones is missing from these tables; in studies checked, under half for an unresolved V gene and the rest for unknown reasons. The V and J calls and the clone size are those of that table, but D and trimming were determined from the DNA. The sample records fewer than 200,000 clones, about 60% of which are singletons. Over 9.5% of the sample comes from the top ten.

What this sample's time point label stands for: less than 25 weeks on oral tofacitinib. The intended sense of this specimen's treatment or condition label: oral pan-JAK inhibitor, 5-10 mg twice daily. Peripheral blood and lesional scalp punch biopsies were obtained from patients with alopecia areata. PBMCs were isolated by density centrifugation and stained for CD3, CD4 and CD8, after which CD4+ and CD8+ T cells were sorted on a FACSAria. For this clone: It lacks a known antigen. No qualities accompany the bases; no much larger clone lies one base away.

The chain employs TRBV7-3 and TRBJ2-2; the D region is possibly TRBD1 or TRBD2, each matching across 6 bases. The sequences come from CD8+ T cells sorted from blood, collected at week 24, from a patient treated with tofacitinib. The sequence came from a human donor with alopecia areata. The DNA is TGTGCCAGCAGCGCCACGGCCGGGGGCTCCGGGGAGCTGTTTTTT. It is translated as CASSATAGGSGELFF.